This entry lists 20 T cell receptor beta chains sequenced from one sample in a study of blood T cell repertoires in COVID-19. This table comes from immunoSEQ multiplex PCR, and its TCRdb copy is limited to in-frame clones, with some not included. Of about 150,000 clones in the sample, roughly 80% were seen once. The sample comprised PBMCs or T cells enriched from blood (not recorded which). All receptors derive from a man aged 50-59 years who had recovered from COVID-19.

The chain couples TRBV3-1 (or the pseudogene TRBV3-2) to TRBJ1-2; D is perhaps TRBD1 (5 bases). In germline, CDR1 is LGHDT, CDR2 YNNKEL (reference sequence). The CDR3 sequence is 18 residues long. V shed 4 bases and J shed 0 bases, with 21 bases lying between them. For the CDR3, the DNA is TGTGCCAGCAGCCGGCAAACGAACAGGATCACCCCTAACTATGGCTACACCTTC. Translating it yields CASSRQTNRITPNYGYTF.

The chain couples TRBV2 to TRBJ1-5, with D possibly matching TRBD1 (5 bases). V gave up 4 bases and J gave up 4 bases, with 14 bases separating them. The CDR3 is 15 amino acids. Germline V gene lookup returns CDR1 SNHLY and CDR2 FYNNEI. The CDR3 DNA reads as TGTGCCAGCAGTGCCAGGGCGCGGGGAAATCAGCCCCAGCATTTT. This codes for CASSARARGNQPQHF.

J is TRBJ2-2 and V is TRBV9, with TRBD2 matching over 7 bases. The CDR3 has 13 amino acids. With V trimmed by 3 bases and J by 5 bases, 1 base remained unmatched. Germline CDR1 SGDLS, CDR2 YYNGEE. The CDR3 here is CASSASGTGELFF. CDR3 in DNA: TGTGCCAGCAGCGCTAGCGGTACCGGGGAGCTGTTTTTT.

The CDR3 loop reads CASSERDRERNTEAFF. CDR3 in DNA: TGTGCCAGCAGTGAAAGGGACAGGGAGAGGAACACTGAAGCTTTCTTT. The rearrangement links TRBV2 to TRBJ1-1; 9 bases are a match to TRBD1. Germline loops: CDR1 SNHLY, CDR2 FYNNEI. V lost 2 bases to trimming and J lost 1 base; unmatched junction nucleotides: 5. The CDR3 has 16 amino acids.

The V and J genes are TRBV6-5 and TRBJ1-5; 11 bases agree with TRBD1. The junction had 6 bases not matched to a gene; V was cut back by 7 bases and J by 4 bases. Germline V gene data show CDR1 as MNHEY and CDR2 as SVGAGI. This CDR3 is built from 15 residues. CDR3 in DNA: TGTGCCAGCATTCTGGACAGGGGGCGAAATCAGCCCCAGCATTTT. Its protein is CASILDRGRNQPQHF.

The chain employs TRBV14 and TRBJ2-3; TRBD2 might be the D (5 bases). CDR3 length equals 15 residues. The V gene's germline CDR1 is SGHDN and CDR2 FVKESK. Trimming took off 1 base at V and 5 bases at J, with 13 bases between the two ends. The CDR3 protein is CASSQGLSAEDTQYF. The DNA of the CDR3 is TGTGCCAGCAGCCAAGGACTAAGCGCGGAAGATACGCAGTATTTT.

The chain recombines TRBV5-4 with TRBJ1-1; D unresolved. Germline-derived CDR1 and CDR2 are SGHNT and YYREEE (reference sequence). This CDR3 has 14 residues. Deletions cut 1 base from V and 1 base from J, with 8 bases between. This CDR3 reads CASSLNGGNTEAFF. The CDR3 DNA reads as TGTGCCAGCAGCTTGAACGGTGGGAACACTGAAGCTTTCTTT.

The J gene is TRBJ2-7, the V gene TRBV7-2; D might be TRBD1 (5 bases). CDR3 length: 14 residues. Germline CDR1 is SGHTA and CDR2 is FQGNSA. Trimming removed 2 bases at V and 0 bases at J, with 8 bases between. The chain's CDR3 is CASSLRQSSYEQYF. CDR3 DNA: TGTGCCAGCAGCTTACGACAGAGCTCCTACGAGCAGTACTTC. Together with reference TRBV7-2 and TRBJ2-7, the CDR3 gives the full variable domain: GAGVSQSPSNKVTEKGKDVELRCDPISGHTALYWYRQSLGQGLEFLIYFQGNSAPDKSGLPSDRFSAERTGGSVSTLTIQRTQQEDSAVYLCASSLRQSSYEQYFGPGTRLTVT.

The chain links TRBV19 to TRBJ2-5; 7 bases are shared with TRBD1. Per the germline V gene, CDR1 is LNHDA and CDR2 is SQIVND (reference sequence). This CDR3 region has 13 residues. After removal of 6 bases from V and 3 bases from J, the junction contained 4 bases not matched to a gene. Here the CDR3 reads CASSLGTEETQYF. As DNA, the CDR3 is TGTGCCAGTAGCCTAGGGACAGAAGAGACCCAGTACTTC. The full variable domain, rest sourced from reference TRBV19 and TRBJ2-5, is DGGITQSPKYLFRKEGQNVTLSCEQNLNHDAMYWYRQDPGQGLRLIYYSQIVNDFQKGDIAEGYSVSREKKESFPLTVTSAQKNPTAFYLCASSLGTEETQYFGPGTRLLVL.

The rearrangement links TRBV5-1 to TRBJ1-3, with 8 nucleotides matching TRBD1. With 4 bases clipped from V and 6 bases from J, the junction kept 6 bases outside the gene matches. CDR3 length: 14 amino acids. In germline, CDR1 is SGHRS, CDR2 YFSETQ. This chain's CDR3 is CASSPGTGKNTIYF. The CDR3 nucleotides read TGCGCCAGCAGCCCGGGGACAGGAAAAAACACCATATATTTT.

The chain employs TRBV7-2 and TRBJ1-2, with TRBD1 as a possible D gene (6 bases). Germline V gene sequence: CDR1 SGHTA, CDR2 FQGNSA. CDR3 length: 14 amino acids. V was cut by 3 bases and J by 4 bases, with 12 bases left in between. The CDR3 spells CASSFGGQGYGYTF. Written as DNA, the CDR3 is TGTGCCAGCAGCTTCGGGGGGCAGGGCTATGGCTACACCTTC.

This chain connects TRBV9 to TRBJ2-2; 13 bases align to TRBD2. The CDR3 has 18 residues. Germline V gene data show CDR1 as SGDLS and CDR2 as YYNGEE. Trimming cost V 0 bases and J 4 bases; bases outside gene matches: 6. CDR3 DNA: TGTGCCAGCAGCGTAGCTCCCGGACTAGCGGGGGTCACCGGGGAGCTGTTTTTT. Amino acids: CASSVAPGLAGVTGELFF.

Regarding this clone: A read error may account for a junction end that differs from germline. This sequence joins TRBV3-1 (or the pseudogene TRBV3-2) and TRBJ2-4; possible D gene TRBD1, 6 bases. This CDR3 region has 12 residues. The germline gives CDR1 LGHDT, CDR2 YNNKEL (reference sequence). DNA of the CDR3: TGTGCCAGCAGCTCCGATCCAGGGGCATGGTCCTTC. Protein product: CASSSDPGAWSF.

This chain connects TRBV6-6 to TRBJ2-7, with D possibly being TRBD1 (5 bases). V shed 6 bases and J shed 6 bases, with 12 bases lying between them. The CDR3 spans 12 residues. CDR1 and CDR2 from the germline V gene are MNHNY and SVGAGI (reference sequence). The CDR3 DNA reads TGTGCCAGCAGCTTCTGGGGCAGCGAGCAGTACTTC. It is translated as CASSFWGSEQYF.

The V and J genes are TRBV2 and TRBJ2-2; D is perhaps TRBD2 (6 bases). The CDR3 runs 15 residues. Germline V CDR1 and CDR2: SNHLY, FYNNEI. V lost 10 bases and J 2 bases, leaving 17 bases between the germline ends. The CDR3 is CANRRDSINTGELFF. CDR3 bases: TGTGCCAACAGACGGGACTCCATCAACACCGGGGAGCTGTTTTTT.

The V and J genes are TRBV6-6 and TRBJ2-2; 9 bases are shared with TRBD2. The germline gives CDR1 MNHNY, CDR2 SVGAGI (reference sequence). This CDR3 has 16 residues. V shed 2 bases and J 8 bases; nucleotides not matched to a gene: 9. CDR3 residues: CASSYRAGGSLGELFF. CDR3 DNA sequence: TGTGCCAGCAGTTACCGAGCGGGGGGTTCGTTGGGGGAGCTGTTTTTT.

The CDR3 spells CASSPTSGTGGYEQYF. CDR3 sequence (DNA): TGTGCCAGCTCACCAACGAGCGGGACAGGGGGGTACGAGCAGTACTTC. The rearrangement joins TRBV18 to TRBJ2-7; 11 bases align to TRBD1. The germline V gene has CDR1 KGHSH and CDR2 LQKENI. Unmatched junction bases numbered 7, after V lost 2 bases and J lost 4 bases. CDR3 length: 16 residues.

The rearrangement links TRBV5-1 to TRBJ2-1, with 8 nucleotides matching TRBD2. The CDR3 contains 15 residues. Germline V gene data show CDR1 as SGHRS and CDR2 as YFSETQ. V shed 4 bases and J 9 bases; nucleotides not matched to a gene: 12. Here the CDR3 DNA reads TGCGCCAGCAGCACAGCCGGGACTAGTCTCAGTGAGCAGTTCTTC. This gives the protein CASSTAGTSLSEQFF.

The V and J genes are TRBV5-5 and TRBJ2-3, with 7 positions matching TRBD1. V trimming: 4 bases; J trimming: 4 bases; junction bases outside the gene matches: 9. This CDR3 comprises 15 residues. From germline, CDR1 is SGHKS and CDR2 YYEKEE (reference sequence). Written as DNA, the CDR3 is TGTGCCAGCAGCAATCCGACGACAGGGCCAGATACGCAGTATTTT. As protein: CASSNPTTGPDTQYF.

The chain has TRBV7-6 and TRBJ2-7, with D unresolved. Trimming stripped 4 bases from V and 0 bases from J, with 7 bases between. The V gene's germline CDR1 is SGHVS and CDR2 FNYEAQ. CDR3 length equals 13 residues. The CDR3 sequence: CASSSRSSYEQYF. The CDR3 DNA is TGTGCCAGCAGCTCCAGGTCCTCCTACGAGCAGTACTTC.